Below are 18 T cell receptor beta chains sequenced from a single sample in a study of cytomegalovirus exposure and HLA in healthy donors. PCR employed 60 Vbeta and 13 Jbeta primers. Measured with immunoSEQ multiplex PCR; TCRdb has only the in-frame clones, and not every one. The data contain approximately 100,000 clones, about two thirds of them singletons. Sample: PBMCs. The receptors were gathered from a boy between 10 and 17 years old in good health and CMV-seronegative.

The V gene is TRBV29-1, the J gene TRBJ2-1; D uncertain. This CDR3 is 13 amino acids long. Germline CDR1 is SQVTM and CDR2 is ANQGSEA. Trimming left V 5 bases short and J 5 bases short, with 13 bases between. CDR3 amino acids: CSVPAGWDNEQFF. Here the CDR3 DNA reads TGCAGCGTTCCGGCAGGTTGGGACAATGAGCAGTTCTTC.

This chain's CDR3 is CATFSAGGVDTQYF. Written as DNA, the CDR3 is TGTGCCACTTTCAGCGCGGGAGGAGTAGATACGCAGTATTTT. The chain carries TRBV28 and TRBJ2-3, with TRBD2 identical over 8 bases. V lost 10 bases and J lost 5; bases outside the gene matches: 11. In germline, CDR1 is MDHEN, CDR2 SYDVKM. CDR3 length equals 14 residues.

J is TRBJ2-5 and V is TRBV4-1, with D possibly matching TRBD2 (5 bases). Between the trimmed V and J ends, which lost 1 base and 1 base, there was a span of 10 bases. This CDR3 is built from 15 residues. CDR1 and CDR2 from the germline V gene are MGHRA and YSYEKL. The CDR3 nucleotides are TGCGCCAGCAGCCAAGTTGGACTCCGCCAAGAGACCCAGTACTTC. It yields the protein CASSQVGLRQETQYF.

There are a few counts of this clone. The chain uses TRBV28 and TRBJ1-1, with D maybe TRBD1 (6 bases). The CDR3 consists of 12 residues. V was pared by 7 bases and J by 5 bases, with 11 bases between. Per the germline V gene, CDR1 is MDHEN and CDR2 is SYDVKM. CDR3: CASTWGRTEAFF. The CDR3, as DNA: TGTGCCAGCACCTGGGGGCGAACTGAAGCTTTCTTT.

The chain employs TRBV18 and TRBJ1-1, with a possible D match to TRBD1 (5 bases). Deletions cut 6 bases from V and 4 bases from J, with 9 bases between. CDR3 length: 12 amino acids. Germline V gene data show CDR1 as KGHSH and CDR2 as LQKENI. CDR3 in DNA: TGTGCCAGCTCCCAGGGTTTCACTGAAGCTTTCTTT. Translation gives CASSQGFTEAFF.

This rearrangement joins TRBV5-1 to TRBJ2-7; TRBD2 aligns across 9 bases. This CDR3 region has 14 residues. Germline CDR1 and CDR2: SGHRS and YFSETQ. V lost 6 bases to trimming and J lost 6 bases; unmatched junction nucleotides: 10. CDR3 in DNA: TGCGCCAGCAACCCCTCTAGCGGGGAAGGCGAGCAGTACTTC. Translated, it gives CASNPSSGEGEQYF. Looking up the rest from reference TRBV5-1 and TRBJ2-7 gives the full variable domain: KAGVTQTPRYLIKTRGQQVTLSCSPISGHRSVSWYQQTPGQGLQFLFEYFSETQRNKGNFPGRFSGRQFSNSRSEMNVSTLELGDSALYLCASNPSSGEGEQYFGPGTRLTVT.

The sample holds a few counts of this clone. The chain joins TRBV29-1 to TRBJ1-2, with 7 bases fitting TRBD1. The CDR3 runs to 12 residues. Germline V lookup: CDR1 SQVTM, CDR2 ANQGSEA. The trim removed 6 bases at V and 4 bases at J, leaving 5 bases unmatched. The CDR3 loop is CSVRTGSYGYTF. The DNA of the CDR3 is TGCAGCGTCCGGACAGGAAGCTATGGCTACACCTTC.

This clone occurred a few times. This sequence joins TRBV4-1 and TRBJ2-7; TRBD2 is a possible D gene (6 bases). The ends were cut back, 1 base at V and 0 bases at J, with 13 bases in the middle. This CDR3 contains 16 residues. Germline V gene sequence: CDR1 MGHRA, CDR2 YSYEKL. The CDR3 loop reads CASSQGLRESSYEQYF. In DNA form, the CDR3 reads TGCGCCAGCAGCCAAGGTCTACGGGAGTCCTCCTACGAGCAGTACTTC.

The J gene is TRBJ2-3, the V gene TRBV5-1; a possible D gene is TRBD1 (6 bases). V was trimmed by 3 bases and J by 0 bases, leaving 11 bases between them. CDR1 and CDR2 from the germline V gene are SGHRS and YFSETQ. The length of the CDR3 is 15 residues. In nucleotides, the CDR3 is TGCGCCAGCAGCTCTGGACAGCTTAGCACAGATACGCAGTATTTT. Translated, it gives CASSSGQLSTDTQYF.

The V and J genes are TRBV4-1 and TRBJ1-1, with D unresolved. Germline V gene data show CDR1 as MGHRA and CDR2 as YSYEKL. CDR3 size: 15 residues. Trimming took off 0 bases at V and 0 bases at J, with 8 bases between the two ends. Here the CDR3 DNA reads TGCGCCAGCAGCCAAGACAGCGGGGTGAACACTGAAGCTTTCTTT. Translating it yields CASSQDSGVNTEAFF.

This clone showed up just a few times. The rearrangement links TRBV7-9 to TRBJ1-1; a possible D gene is TRBD1 (5 bases). The germline V gene encodes CDR1 SEHNR and CDR2 FQNEAQ (reference sequence). This CDR3 region has 13 residues. With 4 bases removed from V and 5 bases from J, the gap between germline ends came to 11 bases. CDR3 loop: CASSYGGGTEAFF. In DNA, the CDR3 is TGTGCCAGCAGCTACGGCGGGGGAACTGAAGCTTTCTTT.

The genes are TRBV7-8 and TRBJ1-4; no clear D gene. This CDR3 comprises 14 residues. Germline loops: CDR1 SGHVS, CDR2 FQNEAQ. V dropped 6 bases and J dropped 8 bases, with 16 bases sitting between them. CDR3 in amino acids: CASSQAPAREKLFF. The DNA for the CDR3 is TGTGCCAGCAGTCAAGCCCCGGCTAGGGAAAAACTGTTTTTT.

The chain recombines TRBV7-2 with TRBJ2-7; 11 bases agree with TRBD2. Losses at the gene ends were 4 bases for V and 1 base for J; bases not matched to a gene: 6. The CDR3 has 16 amino acids. Germline CDR1 reads SGHTA; CDR2 reads FQGNSA. CDR3 loop: CASSYSGTSGSYEQYF. The CDR3 coding sequence is TGTGCCAGCAGCTATTCCGGGACTAGCGGATCCTACGAGCAGTACTTC.

This clone showed up just a few times. V is TRBV19 and J is TRBJ1-4; 9 bases agree with TRBD1. The CDR3 runs 15 residues. CDR1 is LNHDA and CDR2 is SQIVND in the germline V gene (reference sequence). Germline trimming cut 5 bases from V and 8 bases from J; bases unmatched to any gene: 9. CDR3 coding DNA: TGTGCCAGTAGTCTTCTGGGACAGGGTCGGGAAAAACTGTTTTTT. Protein product: CASSLLGQGREKLFF.

This sequence joins TRBV21-1 and TRBJ2-2; the D call in the table, TRBD1, was not verified against the DNA. TRBV21-1 is a listed pseudogene. This CDR3 is 15 amino acids long. The CDR3: CASSTGTEGTGELFF. DNA of the CDR3: TGTGCCAGCAGCACAGGGACAGAGGGGACCGGGGAGCTGTTTTTT.

This clone has just one count. The chain carries TRBV5-6 and TRBJ1-5, with D possibly being TRBD1 (5 bases). Between the trimmed V and J ends, which lost 1 base and 10 bases, there was a span of 21 bases. There are 16 residues in the CDR3. Germline-derived CDR1 and CDR2 are SGHDT and YYEEEE. DNA for the CDR3: TGTGCCAGCAGCTTGTTTTTGGTTGGGGGGATCGAACCCCAGCATTTT. Translated, it gives CASSLFLVGGIEPQHF.

This sequence joins TRBV10-3 and TRBJ1-2; D possibly corresponds to TRBD1 (6 bases). Germline V lookup: CDR1 ENHRY, CDR2 SYGVKD. The CDR3 length is 16 residues. The ends were cut back, 6 bases at V and 8 bases at J, with 25 bases in the middle. The DNA for the CDR3 is TGTGCCATCAGCCCCGAGGGGGTGGGGCTCTTAGGCGGCTACACCTTC. It encodes CAISPEGVGLLGGYTF.

The CDR3 nucleotides are TGTGCCAGCAGTCAGGACAGGGGAGAGACCCAGTACTTC. As protein: CASSQDRGETQYF. V gene TRBV6-6 combines with J gene TRBJ2-5; the match to TRBD1 covers 9 bases. In germline, CDR1 is MNHNY, CDR2 SVGAGI (reference sequence). V lost 5 bases and J lost 4; bases outside the gene matches: 2. This CDR3 is built from 13 residues.